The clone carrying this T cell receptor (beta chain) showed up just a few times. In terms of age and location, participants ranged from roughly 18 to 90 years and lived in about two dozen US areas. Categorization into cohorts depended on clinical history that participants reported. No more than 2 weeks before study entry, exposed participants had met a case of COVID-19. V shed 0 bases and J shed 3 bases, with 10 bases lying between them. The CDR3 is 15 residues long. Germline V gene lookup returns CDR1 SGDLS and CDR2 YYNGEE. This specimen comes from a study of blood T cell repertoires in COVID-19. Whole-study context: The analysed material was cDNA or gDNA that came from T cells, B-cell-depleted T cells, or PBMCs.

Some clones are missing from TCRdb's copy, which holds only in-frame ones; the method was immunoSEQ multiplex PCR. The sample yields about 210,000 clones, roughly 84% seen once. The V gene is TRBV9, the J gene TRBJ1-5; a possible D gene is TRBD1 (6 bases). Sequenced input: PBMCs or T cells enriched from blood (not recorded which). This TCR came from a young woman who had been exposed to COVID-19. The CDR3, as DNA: TGTGCCAGCAGCGTAGATACAGGGTTCAATCAGCCCCAGCATTTT. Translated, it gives CASSVDTGFNQPQHF.